One T cell receptor (beta chain) is described in this entry. Its antigen remains undetermined. Base qualities are not at hand, and no much larger clone is one base apart. Patients with autoimmune disease history or receiving systemic immunosuppression were excluded from the trial. Peripheral blood for TCR sequencing was collected from all dose cohorts at baseline, on cycle 4 day 1, and on cycle 7 day 1. The samples were drawn from a first-in-human, open-label, multicenter phase I dose-escalation trial of ivuxolimab. The trial enrolled adults with locally advanced or metastatic head and neck squamous cell, hepatocellular, melanoma or renal cell carcinoma. CD4+ and CD8+ T cells were sorted separately from peripheral blood before TCR sequencing. These data originate in a study of OX40 agonist ivuxolimab in advanced cancers. For the wider study: Ivuxolimab, which targeted the costimulatory receptor OX40 (CD134), was an agonistic, fully human IgG2 monoclonal antibody. Three dose-escalation patients achieved partial responses, one with hepatocellular carcinoma and two with cutaneous melanoma. Intravenous ivuxolimab was administered to patients every 2 weeks at six dose levels: 0.01, 0.1, 0.3, 1.5, 3 and 10 mg/kg. Prior anti-PD-1, anti-PD-L1 or anti-CTLA-4 therapy was permitted, and 40% of dose-escalation patients had received checkpoint inhibitors. Peripheral TCRbeta sequencing aimed to test whether ivuxolimab altered TCR sequence diversity and caused clonal T-cell expansion. Of the approximately 53 patients in dose escalation, approximately 20 had hepatocellular carcinoma, some 15 had melanoma, 9 had renal cell carcinoma and 9 had head and neck cancer. In the dose-escalation cohort, 70% to 85% of patients were male, and the mean age was roughly 60 years, with a range of about 23 to 90. The paper describes the monotherapy dose-escalation part (N ≈ 51 patients) of the phase I trial of ivuxolimab. Study-wide conclusions, independent of this receptor: Antigen specificity was not determined for the clonally expanded peripheral T cells. Low levels of normalized T-cell clonal expansion were also seen in some nonresponding patients. In the 0.1-3.0 mg/kg groups, partial responders had among the lowest normalized peripheral clonal expansion, particularly in CD8+ T cells. After ivuxolimab, expanded clones were on average more numerous among CD8+ T cells than among CD4+ T cells. At doses of 0.1 to 3.0 mg/kg, clonal expansion of both CD4+ and CD8+ T cells in blood was seen between baseline and week 6.

To sequence the TCRbeta CDR3 region, genomic DNA was isolated from the sorted cells. The immunoSEQ Assay was used to sequence the TCRbeta CDR3 regions. TCRdb holds this immuneACCESS table with in-frame rearrangements only. Some clones are missing; in checked studies, unresolved V genes explain under half, and the rest has no known cause. This sample lists around 70,000 clones; approximately 80% were detected once. Together, the top ten hold around 1.7% of the sample. The CDR1 and CDR2 encoded by the germline V gene (reference sequence) are WNHNN and SYGVQD. Inclusive of the bounding cysteine and phenylalanine, the CDR3 is 10 residues long. Only CDR3 DNA remains: 30 bases, in frame from the first base. Trimming removed 6 bases from V and 14 bases from J, leaving 13 bases between the germline ends.

Specimen: CD4+ or CD8+ T cells sorted from blood, collected in a trial of the OX40 agonist ivuxolimab. The TCR originated in an adult with an advanced solid tumor such as melanoma, head and neck, liver or kidney cancer. The V and J segments used are TRBV10-1 and TRBJ1-2, and perhaps TRBD1 as D gene, on 5 matching bases. The nucleotides read TGCGCCAGCAGGCCCTGGGACTCTACCTTC. This is translated as CASRPWDSTF.